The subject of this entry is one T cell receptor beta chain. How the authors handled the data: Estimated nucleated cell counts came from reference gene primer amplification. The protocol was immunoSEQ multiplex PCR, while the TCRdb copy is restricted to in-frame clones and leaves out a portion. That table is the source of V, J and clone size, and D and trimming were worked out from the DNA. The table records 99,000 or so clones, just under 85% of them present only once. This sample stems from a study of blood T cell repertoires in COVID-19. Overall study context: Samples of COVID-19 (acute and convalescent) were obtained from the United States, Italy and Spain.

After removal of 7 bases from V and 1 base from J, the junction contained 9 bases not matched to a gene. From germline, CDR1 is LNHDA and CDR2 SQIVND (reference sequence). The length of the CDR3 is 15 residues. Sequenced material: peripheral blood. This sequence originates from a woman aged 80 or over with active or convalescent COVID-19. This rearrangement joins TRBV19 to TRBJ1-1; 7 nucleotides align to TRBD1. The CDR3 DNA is TGTGCCAGTACCTCGGGACAGCTTGGGAACACTGAAGCTTTCTTT. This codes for CASTSGQLGNTEAFF.